This T cell receptor beta chain derives from a study of cytomegalovirus exposure and HLA in healthy donors. Findings and limits, study-wide: Later on, an analysis showed TCR association rates differing by HLA locus, with DRB1 the most and HLA-C the fewest. After further analysis at a later stage, 16,951 TCR beta sequences were associated with HLA alleles at 0.05 false discovery rate.

Researchers ran the PCR with 60 Vbeta and 13 Jbeta primers. Clones were sequenced by immunoSEQ multiplex PCR, and TCRdb holds only the in-frame ones, with some missing. The table records roughly 250,000 clones, roughly 86% of them present only once. CDR1 and CDR2 from the germline V gene are MNHEY and SVGAGI. The length of the CDR3 is 15 residues. J gave up 3 bases and V 6 bases, and 5 bases lay outside the gene matches. Comment on this clone: Its target is unknown.

Input material: PBMCs. This sequence joins TRBV6-5 and TRBJ2-1; TRBD1 agrees at 10 bases. This TCR was sampled from a woman aged 40 to 50 in good health and CMV-seropositive. In DNA, the CDR3 is TGTGCCAGCAGCCCCGGGACAGGGGTCTACAATGAGCAGTTCTTC. Its translation: CASSPGTGVYNEQFF.